Listed below are T cell receptor beta chains from one sample, sequenced in a study of OX40 agonist ivuxolimab in advanced cancers. Assay used: immunoSEQ multiplex PCR; TCRdb lists only in-frame clones, some missing. The repertoire holds around 19,000 clones, with roughly 80% as singletons. The specimen comprised CD4+ or CD8+ T cells sorted from blood, sampled in a trial of the OX40 agonist ivuxolimab. The origin of the receptors is an adult with an advanced solid tumor such as melanoma, head and neck, liver or kidney cancer. The CDR3 runs from the conserved cysteine through the conserved F or W. The D gene is left open where the match is weak. Size is stated for part of the rows, as once, few or many counts, or as a class when the clone is expanded.

cdr3_length clone_size j_call v_call d_call cdr3_aa cdr3_nt
13 once TRBJ2-5 TRBV30 - CAWSEAGVETQYF TGTGCCTGGAGTGAGGCAGGTGTGGAGACCCAGTACTTC
15 - TRBJ2-7 TRBV7-6 TRBD1 CASSSTGAGQNEQYF TGTGCCAGCAGCTCGACAGGGGCGGGGCAAAACGAGCAGTACTTC
15 - TRBJ2-7 TRBV5-4 - CASSPSGGLSYEQYF TGTGCCAGCAGCCCTTCTGGAGGTCTCTCCTACGAGCAGTACTTC
12 - TRBJ1-1 TRBV7-8 - CASSLSISEAFF TGTGCCAGCAGCTTATCCATATCTGAAGCTTTCTTT
14 - TRBJ2-7 TRBV7-9 - CASSFPGSPYEQYF TGTGCCAGCAGCTTCCCCGGGTCCCCCTACGAGCAGTACTTC
14 many TRBJ2-6 TRBV25-1 - CASLTSSGANVLTF TGTGCCAGCCTTACAAGCTCTGGGGCCAACGTCCTGACTTTC
12 few TRBJ1-5 TRBV10-1 - CASSDGNQPQHF TGCGCCAGCAGTGATGGGAATCAGCCCCAGCATTTT
14 - TRBJ2-7 TRBV11-3 - CASSLAGDSYEQYF TGTGCCAGCAGCTTAGCCGGGGACTCCTACGAGCAGTACTTC
16 - TRBJ2-3 TRBV5-6 TRBD1 CASSLQGAGISDTQYF TGTGCCAGCAGCTTGCAGGGGGCGGGGATATCAGATACGCAGTATTTT
15 - TRBJ1-4 TRBV5-4 TRBD1 CASSHNRGLDEKLFF TGTGCCAGCAGCCACAACAGGGGGCTTGATGAAAAACTGTTTTTT
15 - TRBJ2-5 TRBV6-5 TRBD1 CASSYSAGGQETQYF TGTGCCAGCAGTTACTCGGCAGGGGGCCAGGAGACCCAGTACTTC
13 - TRBJ2-7 TRBV6-1 TRBD2 CASSLGTNYEQYF TGTGCCAGCAGCTTAGGGACTAACTACGAGCAGTACTTC
13 once TRBJ1-1 TRBV6-1 TRBD1 CATGTGMNTEAFF TGTGCCACCGGGACAGGGATGAACACTGAAGCTTTCTTT
16 - TRBJ2-1 TRBV6-6 TRBD2 CASSYSSGSSYNEQFF TGTGCCAGCAGTTACTCAAGCGGGAGCTCCTACAATGAGCAGTTCTTC